This T cell receptor beta chain was captured by sequencing in a study of Ad26.COV2.S vaccination and SARS-CoV-2 variants. Germline lookup yields CDR1 MNHEY and CDR2 SVGAGI. Deletions cut 3 bases from V and 7 bases from J, with 10 bases between. The CDR3 length is 13 residues. Treatment in this sample: around 19 received Ad26.COV2.S at low or high dose, single or two shots; five or six received placebo; per-sample allocation not given. On day 63 after the first injection, vaccine and placebo recipients gave samples. An adult aged 18-55 years in Boston served as the donor. Measured with immunoSEQ multiplex PCR; TCRdb has only the in-frame clones, and not every one. The table shows a few hundred thousand clones, with over 75% occurring only once.

This TCR was sampled from a person aged 18-60 years who received the Ad26.COV2.S COVID-19 vaccine or a placebo. Here the sequenced sample was peripheral blood, taken in a trial of Ad26.COV2.S vaccine versus placebo. The rearrangement uses TRBV6-5 and TRBJ2-1; D possibly uses TRBD1 or TRBD2 (6 bases each). CDR3 DNA sequence: TGTGCCAGCAGTTATCGGAGGGGGAATGAGCAGTTCTTC. This translates into CASSYRRGNEQFF.